This T cell receptor (beta chain) was sequenced for a study of post-analysis software for immune sequencing data. V lost 6 bases and J lost 3; bases outside the gene matches: 11. The CDR3 is 14 amino acids. From germline, CDR1 is SQVTM and CDR2 ANQGSEA. A note on this clonotype: Its antigen is unidentified.

Unique-molecular-identifier-tagged TCR beta cDNA libraries were used. From around 1 to 9.1 million T cells, 500,000 or so cDNA molecules were obtained. MiXCR was run by TCRdb on the PCR reads, yielding one entry per CDR3 protein. This table holds 350,000 to 450,000 distinct CDR3 sequences, less than 40% found once. The study, taken as a whole, reports: When patients were compared with controls, a handful of TRBV segments were more frequent, TRBV5-6, TRBV5-1 and TRBV20-1 among them. Versus controls, multiple sclerosis patients showed significantly lower diversity (normalized Chao1). Strong co-clustering by F measure was evident for samples that had been prepared in the same batch.

The sequence was collected from a girl aged 2-10 years with multiple sclerosis. The specimen was blood. The chain employs TRBV29-1 and TRBJ2-7; 7 bases are shared with TRBD1. CDR3 sequence reads: CSVRGFGTVYEQYF. DNA for the CDR3: TGCAGCGTCCGGGGCTTTGGGACAGTCTACGAGCAGTACTTC.